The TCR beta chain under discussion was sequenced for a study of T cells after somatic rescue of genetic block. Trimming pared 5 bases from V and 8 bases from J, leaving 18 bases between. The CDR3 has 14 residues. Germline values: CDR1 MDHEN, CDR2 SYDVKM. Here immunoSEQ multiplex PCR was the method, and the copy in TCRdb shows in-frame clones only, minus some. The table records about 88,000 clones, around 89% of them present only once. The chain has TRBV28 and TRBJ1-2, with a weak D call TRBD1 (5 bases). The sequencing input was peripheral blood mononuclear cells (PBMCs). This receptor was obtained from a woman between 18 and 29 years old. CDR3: CASSILGATRGYTF. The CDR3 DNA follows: TGTGCCAGCAGTATCCTCGGGGCCACCAGGGGCTACACCTTC.